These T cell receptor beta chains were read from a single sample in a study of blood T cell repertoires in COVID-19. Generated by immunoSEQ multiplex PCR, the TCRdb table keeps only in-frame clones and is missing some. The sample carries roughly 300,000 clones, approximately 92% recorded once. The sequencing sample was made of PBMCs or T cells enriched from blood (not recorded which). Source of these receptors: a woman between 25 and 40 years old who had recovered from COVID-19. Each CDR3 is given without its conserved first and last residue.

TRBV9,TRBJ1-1,ASSEGAGTEAF
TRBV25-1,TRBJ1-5,ASSGTGFHQPQH
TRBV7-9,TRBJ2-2,ASSPTGLGGELF
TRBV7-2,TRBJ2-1,ASSFPTGGGGEQF
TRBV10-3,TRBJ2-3,AISESRSPTDTQY
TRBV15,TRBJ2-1,ATSRAGGLAGVLSSYNEQF
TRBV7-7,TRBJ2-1,ASSLDPGKAEQF
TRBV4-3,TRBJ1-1,ASSPKGGQEAF
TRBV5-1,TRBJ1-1,ASSLGTSNTEAF
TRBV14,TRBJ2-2,ASRGGVNTGELF
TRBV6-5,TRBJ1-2,ASSQTTNYGYT
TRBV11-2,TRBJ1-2,ASSQGQFYGYT
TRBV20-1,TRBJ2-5,SARFEETQY
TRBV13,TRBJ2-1,ASSLPSGTYNEQF
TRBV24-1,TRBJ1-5,ATSDGGGTANQPQH
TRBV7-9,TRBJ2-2,ASQLAGGTGELF
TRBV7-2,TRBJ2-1,ASSLAVGGLAGGYNEQF
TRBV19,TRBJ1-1,ASSSGTRLNTEAF
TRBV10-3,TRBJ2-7,ATQDREISYEQY
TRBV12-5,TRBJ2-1,ASGRYDSDAFAEQF
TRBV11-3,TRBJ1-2,ASSLDRTVRGYT
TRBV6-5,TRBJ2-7,ASSFTGTPREQY
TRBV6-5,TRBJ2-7,ASSPSGEQY
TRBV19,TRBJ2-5,ASSRIGGEETQY
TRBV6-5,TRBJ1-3,ASHAQRISGNTIY
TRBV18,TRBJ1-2,ASSLPESGLYGYT
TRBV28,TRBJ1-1,ASRPGGIDEAF
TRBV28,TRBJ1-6,ASSTLGHANSPLH
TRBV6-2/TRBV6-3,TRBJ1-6,ASSTDRPDRNSPLH
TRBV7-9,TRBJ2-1,ASSPRGLAGVEQF
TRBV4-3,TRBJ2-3,ASSQGGRRGGLASGNEGTQY
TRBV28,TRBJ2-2,ASSSSTGELF
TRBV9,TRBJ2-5,ASSEGLAGGETQY
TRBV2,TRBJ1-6,ASSVTGTDNSPLH
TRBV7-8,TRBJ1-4,ASSSAPKGEKLF
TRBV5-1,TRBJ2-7,ASSLTFGFPSYEQY
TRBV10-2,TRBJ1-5,ASSEHSNQPQH